These 30 T cell receptor beta chains were sequenced from one sample in a study of CD8 T cells in Susac syndrome. Random hexamers primed reverse transcription of about 0.45 to 1 ug RNA. TCRdb independently ran MiXCR on the immunoSEQ multiplex PCR reads; one entry per CDR3 protein. The repertoire holds roughly 200,000 distinct CDR3 sequences, 85% to 95% seen once, with approximately 0.075% in the top ten. Material: CD4+ T cells from PBMCs. The source of these receptors is a human donor with multiple sclerosis.

The genes are TRBV3-1 and TRBJ2-3; D gene unclear. The CDR3 is 15 amino acids. V lost 4 bases and J lost 2, with 13 bases in between. Per the germline V gene, CDR1 is LGHDT and CDR2 is YNNKEL (reference sequence). The DNA for the CDR3 is TGTGCCAGCAGCCCCAGCCGGCGCCTCACAGATACGCAGTATTTT. It is translated as CASSPSRRLTDTQYF.

CDR3 DNA: TGTGCCTGGAGAGGGGGCTCCTATAATTCACCCCTCCACTTT. Residues: CAWRGGSYNSPLHF. The chain carries TRBV30 and TRBJ1-6; tentative D call: TRBD1 (6 bases). Trimming pared 3 bases from V and 0 bases from J, leaving 6 bases between. There are 14 residues in the CDR3. Germline values: CDR1 GTSNPN, CDR2 SVGIG (reference sequence).

The CDR3 coding sequence is TGCAGTGCTAGCGCCGGGGGAGCTTTCTTT. Its translation: CSASAGGAFF. The genes are TRBV20-1 and TRBJ1-1; D may be TRBD1 (5 bases). Per the germline V gene, CDR1 is DFQATT and CDR2 is SNEGSKA (reference sequence). CDR3 length: 10 amino acids. V lost 3 bases, J lost 10 bases, and 9 bases lay in between.

The chain uses TRBV12-3 or TRBV12-4 and TRBJ1-6; D is unresolved. V lost 2 bases and J lost 10, with 9 bases in between. This CDR3 has 13 amino acids. The CDR3 spells CASSLQDPSPLHF. CDR3 DNA sequence: TGTGCCAGCAGTTTACAGGATCCCTCACCCCTCCACTTT.

The chain links TRBV11-2 to TRBJ1-6; tentative D call: TRBD1 (5 bases). The V end was cut by 2 bases, the J end by 7 bases, with 15 bases between. The germline gives CDR1 SGHAT, CDR2 FQNNGV. CDR3 length equals 16 residues. The CDR3 reads CASSLPGVPGNSPLHF. The CDR3, as DNA: TGTGCCAGCAGCTTACCTGGGGTCCCAGGGAATTCACCCCTCCACTTT.

The gene calls are TRBV3-1 and TRBJ2-7; D uncertain. Germline V gene sequence: CDR1 LGHDT, CDR2 YNNKEL (reference sequence). The germline V and J ends were trimmed by 1 base and 13 bases, with 17 bases remaining between them. CDR3 length: 13 residues. This CDR3 reads CASSQARDARSYF. The CDR3 nucleotides read TGTGCCAGCAGCCAAGCCCGCGACGCCCGATCCTACTTC.

This clonotype was recorded once. The genes are TRBV29-1 and TRBJ1-5, with 7 bases fitting TRBD1. Trimming cost V 6 bases and J 2 bases; bases outside gene matches: 4. This CDR3 comprises 13 residues. Germline CDR1 reads SQVTM; CDR2 reads ANQGSEA. The CDR3 region is CSVAGTGNQPQHF. The DNA for the CDR3 is TGCAGCGTCGCCGGGACAGGCAATCAGCCCCAGCATTTT.

V gene TRBV20-1 combines with J gene TRBJ2-5; 8 nucleotides match TRBD2. The J segment lost 4 bases and the V segment lost 3 bases, leaving 4 bases of the junction unmatched. This CDR3 comprises 13 residues. Germline-derived CDR1 and CDR2 are DFQATT and SNEGSKA (reference sequence). CDR3 bases: TGCAGTGCTAGGGGACTAGGTGTAGAGACCCAGTACTTC. Translating it yields CSARGLGVETQYF.

Notes on this clonotype: A read error may produce the germline difference seen at one junction end. The CDR3 protein is CASSQVAGLNYGYTF. The CDR3 nucleotides are TGTGCCAGCAGTCAAGTCGCGGGACTCAACTATGGCTACACCTTC. The genes are TRBV14 and TRBJ1-2; a possible D gene is TRBD1 (5 bases). Germline assignment: CDR1 SGHDN and CDR2 FVKESK. The CDR3 consists of 15 residues.

The chain carries TRBV5-6 and TRBJ2-5, with 8 bases fitting TRBD1. After removal of 0 bases from V and 4 bases from J, the junction contained 8 bases not matched to a gene. The CDR3 is 16 residues long. CDR1 SGHDT and CDR2 YYEEEE come from the germline V gene. CDR3: CASSLDSRGRGETQYF. CDR3 bases: TGTGCCAGCAGCTTGGACAGCAGGGGGCGCGGAGAGACCCAGTACTTC.

The chain's CDR3 is CSGTVGTGDNGYTF. The CDR3 DNA follows: TGCAGCGGCACGGTGGGGACAGGGGACAATGGCTACACCTTC. V is TRBV29-1 and J is TRBJ1-2, with 10 bases fitting TRBD1. J gave up 6 bases and V 7 bases, and 11 bases lay outside the gene matches. There are 14 residues in the CDR3. Germline assignment: CDR1 SQVTM and CDR2 ANQGSEA.

The chain carries TRBV7-9 and TRBJ2-2; no reliable D call. CDR3 size: 14 residues. Trimming pared 2 bases from V and 5 bases from J, leaving 9 bases between. Per the germline V gene, CDR1 is SEHNR and CDR2 is FQNEAQ (reference sequence). CDR3 nucleotides: TGTGCCAGCAGCTTAAGTATCGGAACCGGGGAGCTGTTTTTT. Translated: CASSLSIGTGELFF.

The chain couples TRBV7-9 to TRBJ1-2; 7 bases fit TRBD1. This CDR3 is built from 12 residues. Germline V lookup: CDR1 SEHNR, CDR2 FQNEAQ (reference sequence). The junction had 0 bases not matched to a gene; V was cut back by 4 bases and J by 4 bases. The CDR3 sequence: CASSSGGYGYTF. The CDR3 nucleotides are TGTGCCAGCAGCTCAGGGGGCTATGGCTACACCTTC.

This clonotype appeared once. CDR3 coding DNA: TGTGCCTGGAGTACACAGGGGGCGGGTGAGCAGTACTTC. Its protein product is CAWSTQGAGEQYF. The chain employs TRBV30 and TRBJ2-7, with 9 bases fitting TRBD1. J was trimmed by 7 bases and V by 2 bases; bases with no gene match: 6. The germline gives CDR1 GTSNPN, CDR2 SVGIG (reference sequence). This CDR3 region has 13 residues.

V is TRBV25-1 and J is TRBJ2-1, with 8 positions matching TRBD2. CDR1 MGHDK and CDR2 SYGVNS come from the germline V gene. The CDR3 length is 15 residues. The J segment lost 9 bases and the V segment lost 2 bases, leaving 9 bases of the junction unmatched. The CDR3 is CASSELQAGAVEQFF. The DNA of the CDR3 is TGTGCCAGCAGTGAACTCCAAGCGGGGGCGGTTGAGCAGTTCTTC.

This chain links TRBV4-1 with TRBJ1-5; D unclear. Deletions cut 5 bases from V and 1 base from J, with 12 bases between. Germline V gene sequence: CDR1 MGHRA, CDR2 YSYEKL. The CDR3 consists of 15 residues. The CDR3, as DNA: TGCGCCAGCAGCTTAGGGATAAGCAGCAATCAGCCCCAGCATTTT. It translates to CASSLGISSNQPQHF.

V and J are TRBV27 and TRBJ2-1, with 8 bases lining up with TRBD2. The CDR3 consists of 16 residues. CDR1 is MNHEY and CDR2 is SMNVEV in the germline V gene (reference sequence). V trimming: 7 bases; J trimming: 0 bases; junction bases outside the gene matches: 8. The CDR3 DNA is TGTGCCAGCACCTCGGGAGGGGCGTACTCCTACAATGAGCAGTTCTTC. Amino acids: CASTSGGAYSYNEQFF.

The chain links TRBV5-1 to TRBJ1-1, with D possibly TRBD1 on 6 matching bases. The CDR3 runs to 14 residues. V was shortened by 2 bases and J by 3 bases, with 11 bases between the two germline ends. Per the germline V gene, CDR1 is SGHRS and CDR2 is YFSETQ. CDR3 amino acids: CASSLTGAHTEAFF. CDR3 coding DNA: TGCGCCAGCAGCTTAACGGGGGCGCACACTGAAGCTTTCTTT.

The chain recombines TRBV20-1 with TRBJ2-3; D unclear. CDR3 length: 14 residues. Looked up from germline, CDR1 is DFQATT and CDR2 is SNEGSKA (reference sequence). V was cut by 1 base and J by 1 base, with 9 bases left in between. The CDR3 DNA reads as TGCAGTGCTAGAGGCGTCCTAGGCACAGATACGCAGTATTTT. Translated, it gives CSARGVLGTDTQYF.

This chain connects TRBV20-1 to TRBJ2-7; D remains ambiguous. Germline loops: CDR1 DFQATT, CDR2 SNEGSKA (reference sequence). The CDR3 contains 15 residues. V lost 5 bases, J lost 0 bases, and 17 bases lay in between. The CDR3 here is CSAPAPGSSSYEQYV. CDR3 sequence (DNA): TGCAGTGCTCCGGCGCCGGGCTCAAGCTCCTACGAGCAGTACGTC.

This chain uses TRBV30 with TRBJ2-1; D gene unclear. The germline CDR1 and CDR2 sequences are GTSNPN and SVGIG (reference sequence). Trimming removed 8 bases from V and 6 bases from J, with 11 bases in between. This CDR3 region has 11 residues. CDR3 sequence: CAGTLLNEQFF. The CDR3 DNA follows: TGTGCCGGCACCCTCCTCAATGAGCAGTTCTTC.

V usage is TRBV20-1 and J usage is TRBJ1-1; D uncertain. CDR1 is DFQATT, CDR2 SNEGSKA, per germline (reference sequence). Trimming left V 6 bases short and J 6 bases short, with 14 bases between. The CDR3 has 12 amino acids. The CDR3, as DNA: TGCAGTGCACCCCACGGGAAGGCTGAAGCTTTCTTT. Its translation: CSAPHGKAEAFF.

This clonotype was counted only a few times. V usage is TRBV30 and J usage is TRBJ1-2; 7 bases align to TRBD1. The germline CDR1 and CDR2 sequences are GTSNPN and SVGIG (reference sequence). V gave up 5 bases and J gave up 2 bases; unmatched junction bases: 5. There are 13 residues in the CDR3. CDR3 residues: CAWSGQLNYGYTF. CDR3 in DNA: TGTGCCTGGTCGGGACAGCTGAACTATGGCTACACCTTC.

The V gene is TRBV9, the J gene TRBJ1-1; TRBD1 matches at 10 bases. With V trimmed by 3 bases and J by 0 bases, 2 bases remained unmatched. The CDR3 has 15 amino acids. In germline, CDR1 is SGDLS, CDR2 YYNGEE. CDR3 coding DNA: TGTGCCAGCAGCGCGACAGGGGGCTTGAACACTGAAGCTTTCTTT. This translates into CASSATGGLNTEAFF. Supplemented by reference TRBV9 and TRBJ1-1, the full variable domain reads DSGVTQTPKHLITATGQRVTLRCSPRSGDLSVYWYQQSLDQGLQFLIQYYNGEERAKGNILERFSAQQFPDLHSELNLSSLELGDSALYFCASSATGGLNTEAFFGQGTRLTVV.

The chain recombines TRBV29-1 with TRBJ2-3; D possibly matches TRBD1 or TRBD2 (6 bases each). This CDR3 is 14 amino acids long. Germline CDR1 and CDR2: SQVTM and ANQGSEA. V was shortened by 6 bases and J by 5 bases, with 18 bases between the two germline ends. In DNA, the CDR3 is TGCAGCGTCGATTGGACGGGGGCCAAAGATACGCAGTATTTT. Translated: CSVDWTGAKDTQYF.

This chain uses TRBV3-1 with TRBJ1-6; possibly TRBD1 for D (5 bases). In germline, CDR1 is LGHDT, CDR2 YNNKEL (reference sequence). V gave up 4 bases and J gave up 10 bases, with 14 bases separating them. The CDR3 covers 14 residues. CDR3 sequence (DNA): TGTGCCAGCAGCCCCCAGGGTAAGGGGTCACCCCTCCACTTT. It translates to CASSPQGKGSPLHF.

This chain links TRBV12-3 or TRBV12-4 with TRBJ2-3, with TRBD2 identical over 7 bases. The CDR3 contains 15 residues. V shed 5 bases, J shed 2 bases, and the junction held 7 bases outside the gene matches. The CDR3 loop reads CASSLGRDPTDTQYF. The CDR3 nucleotides read TGTGCCAGCAGTCTGGGGAGGGATCCCACAGATACGCAGTATTTT.

The gene calls are TRBV21-1 and TRBJ2-3. TRBV21-1 is recorded as a pseudogene. The CDR3 is made up of 11 amino acids. CDR3 sequence: CASSKGDTQYF. DNA of the CDR3: TGTGCCAGCAGCAAAGGGGATACGCAGTATTTT.

The chain links TRBV18 to TRBJ2-5; D is unresolved. This CDR3 contains 14 residues. Trimming took 1 base from V and 0 from J, leaving 6 bases between them. In germline, CDR1 is KGHSH, CDR2 LQKENI. For the CDR3, the DNA is TGTGCCAGCTCACCACAGGGAAACCAAGAGACCCAGTACTTC. Its translation: CASSPQGNQETQYF.

V and J are TRBV29-1 and TRBJ2-7; D not resolved. This CDR3 comprises 11 residues. V dropped 2 bases and J dropped 4 bases, with 6 bases sitting between them. CDR1 is SQVTM and CDR2 is ANQGSEA in the germline V gene. The CDR3 is CSVENGYEQYV. The DNA for the CDR3 is TGCAGCGTTGAAAACGGGTACGAGCAGTACGTC.